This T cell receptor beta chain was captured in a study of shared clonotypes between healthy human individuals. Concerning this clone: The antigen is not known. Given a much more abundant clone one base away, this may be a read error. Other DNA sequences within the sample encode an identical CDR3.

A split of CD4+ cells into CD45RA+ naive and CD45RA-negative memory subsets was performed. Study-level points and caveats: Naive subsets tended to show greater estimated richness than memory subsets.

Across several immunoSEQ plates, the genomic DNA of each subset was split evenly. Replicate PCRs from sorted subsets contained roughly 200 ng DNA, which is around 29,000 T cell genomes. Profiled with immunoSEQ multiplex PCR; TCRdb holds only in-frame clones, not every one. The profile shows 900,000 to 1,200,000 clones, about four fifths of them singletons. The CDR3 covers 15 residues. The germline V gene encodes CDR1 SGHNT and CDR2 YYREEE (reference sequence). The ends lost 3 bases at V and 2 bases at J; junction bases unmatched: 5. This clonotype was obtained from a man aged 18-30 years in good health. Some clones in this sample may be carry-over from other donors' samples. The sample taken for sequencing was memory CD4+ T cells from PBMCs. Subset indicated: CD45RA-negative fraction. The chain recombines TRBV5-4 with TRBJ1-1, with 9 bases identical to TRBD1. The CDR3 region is CASSWPGQGNTEAFF. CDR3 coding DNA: TGTGCCAGCAGCTGGCCGGGACAGGGAAACACTGAAGCTTTCTTT. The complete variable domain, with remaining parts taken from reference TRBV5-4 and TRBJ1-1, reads ETGVTQSPTHLIKTRGQQVTLRCSSQSGHNTVSWYQQALGQGPQFIFQYYREEENGRGNFPPRFSGLQFPNYSSELNVNALELDDSALYLCASSWPGQGNTEAFFGQGTRLTVV.